The 8 T cell receptor beta chains given below trace back to one sample, sequenced in a study of OX40 agonist ivuxolimab in advanced cancers. Profiled with immunoSEQ multiplex PCR; TCRdb holds only in-frame clones, not every one. Among roughly 54,000 clones listed, approximately 85% were seen once. The sample here was CD4+ or CD8+ T cells sorted from blood, taken in a trial of the OX40 agonist ivuxolimab. All receptors derive from an adult with an advanced solid tumor such as melanoma, head and neck, liver or kidney cancer.

CDR3 sequence reads: CASSQGLAGGQYF. Here the CDR3 DNA reads TGTGCCAGCAGTCAAGGACTAGCGGGAGGACAGTACTTC. The J gene is TRBJ2-7, the V gene TRBV6-6; 14 nucleotides line up with TRBD2. V lost 5 bases and J lost 10; bases outside the gene matches: 4. Germline lookup yields CDR1 MNHNY and CDR2 SVGAGI (reference sequence). The CDR3 has 13 residues.

The V and J genes are TRBV5-6 and TRBJ2-1, with 8 bases matching TRBD1. Germline CDR1 SGHDT, CDR2 YYEEEE. The CDR3 sequence is 15 residues long. J lost 9 bases, V lost 0 bases, and 8 bases had no gene match. In DNA form, the CDR3 reads TGTGCCAGCAGCTTGGCGTTCAGGGGGCAGGGTGAGCAGTTCTTC. It encodes CASSLAFRGQGEQFF.

This chain links TRBV7-2 with TRBJ1-5, with 8 bases aligning to TRBD1. This CDR3 has 15 residues. V lost 0 bases to trimming and J lost 4 bases; unmatched junction nucleotides: 2. Germline V CDR1 and CDR2: SGHTA, FQGNSA. CDR3 amino acids: CASSLAQGGNQPQHF. The CDR3 DNA follows: TGTGCCAGCAGCTTAGCACAGGGGGGGAATCAGCCCCAGCATTTT.

This clone has only a few counts. This sequence joins TRBV7-7 and TRBJ2-2; 9 positions match TRBD2. Germline assignment: CDR1 SSHAT and CDR2 FNYEAQ (reference sequence). V trimming: 1 base; J trimming: 1 base; junction bases outside the gene matches: 1. The length of the CDR3 is 16 residues. CDR3 nucleotide sequence: TGTGCCAGCAGCTTAGTAGCGGGAGTGAACACCGGGGAGCTGTTTTTT. Its protein is CASSLVAGVNTGELFF. The variable domain in full, with the rest retrieved from reference TRBV7-7 and TRBJ2-2, is GAGVSQSPRYKVTKRGQDVTLRCDPISSHATLYWYQQALGQGPEFLTYFNYEAQPDKSGLPSDRFSAERPEGSISTLTIQRTEQRDSAMYRCASSLVAGVNTGELFFGEGSRLTVL.

J is TRBJ1-1 and V is TRBV6-5; D remains ambiguous. Germline values: CDR1 MNHEY, CDR2 SVGAGI. The V end lost 5 bases, the J end lost 10 bases, and 14 bases lay between the germline ends. CDR3 length: 12 residues. The CDR3 loop is CASSGVGSAAFF. The CDR3 nucleotides are TGTGCCAGCAGTGGAGTAGGGAGTGCAGCTTTCTTT.

The chain recombines TRBV5-5 with TRBJ1-1; tentatively, D is TRBD1 (5 bases). Per the germline V gene, CDR1 is SGHKS and CDR2 is YYEKEE (reference sequence). V gave up 5 bases and J gave up 3 bases, with 17 bases separating them. The CDR3 loop spans 15 amino acids. CDR3 in DNA: TGTGCCAGCAGAAGAATCTGGGGGTGGGACACTGAAGCTTTCTTT. It encodes CASRRIWGWDTEAFF.

The chain combines TRBV30 with TRBJ1-2; D ambiguous. The CDR3 runs 14 residues. V was cut by 0 bases and J by 2 bases, with 10 bases left in between. Per the germline V gene, CDR1 is GTSNPN and CDR2 is SVGIG (reference sequence). CDR3 amino acids: CAWSVHSGNYGYTF. The CDR3 nucleotides read TGTGCCTGGAGTGTACACTCTGGGAACTATGGCTACACCTTC.

This chain connects TRBV6-1 to TRBJ1-1; D is ambiguous. Trimming stripped 5 bases from V and 1 base from J, with 14 bases between. The CDR3 loop spans 15 amino acids. Germline CDR1 MNHNS, CDR2 SASEGT. The CDR3 loop reads CASSFGPTTNTEAFF. The CDR3 DNA reads as TGTGCCAGCAGTTTTGGACCGACAACGAACACTGAAGCTTTCTTT.